The T cell receptor beta chain under discussion was sequenced for a study of T cell repertoires in cytomegalovirus infection (dated by TCRdb to about 2019). About the investigation overall: The peptide stimulations were aimed at well-studied HLA-B-restricted epitopes as well as recently identified HLA-C-restricted CMV epitopes, whose presentation resists viral immunomodulation. Because public TCR beta signatures pointed to carriage of CMV infection together with the matching HLA type, the HLA type of each donor mattered for the analysis. What the research found in general, with its limitations: The ex vivo response was dominated by HLA-C-restricted CMV-specific TCR beta clonotypes, which also provided the single most frequent clonotype in two of eight donors. Carriers of CMV infection plus the relevant HLA type were discriminated by the cumulative frequency of public TCR beta family members in the study cohort and in an independent roughly 400-donor cohort.

Trimming costs V 2 bases and J 2 bases, and their ends lie 13 bases apart. There are 16 amino acids in the CDR3, from cysteine to phenylalanine inclusive. Of all the DNA, just the CDR3 is kept, 48 bases in frame from base 1. Points on this clonotype: Its antigen target is currently unknown. Per-base qualities were not stored, and no clone one base away is much larger.

Instrument used: Illumina HiSeq 1500. TCRdb took the public reads, trimmed them with fastp at Q25, ran MiXCR for clone calling and kept in-frame beta chains. Entries that share a CDR3 protein sequence are merged under the most common genes and DNA. For this sample there are 300,000 to 400,000 distinct CDR3 sequences; almost 30% appear just once. 20% of the sample rests with the top ten. According to the study, the label for this sample's treatment or condition signals: in vitro stimulation with specific CMV peptide epitopes to enrich CMV-specific T cells. Here the chain combines TRBV23-1 and TRBJ1-5, with no reliable assignment of the D segment. TRBV23-1 counts as an open reading frame of uncertain function. This receptor was obtained from a human donor in good health (CMV status not recorded). Some clones in this sample may be carry-over from other donors' samples. The sample was cultured PBMCs, taken from culture after CMV antigen stimulation. The nucleotides read TGCGCCAGCAGTCAACCGACCCCAGATGGCAATCAGCCCCAGCATTTT. It specifies CASSQPTPDGNQPQHF.